This T cell receptor (beta chain) is drawn from a study of regulatory T cells in long-lasting Graves disease. The ends lost 3 bases at V and 0 bases at J; junction bases unmatched: 7. This CDR3 contains 17 residues. CDR1 is PRHDT and CDR2 is FYEKMQ in the germline V gene (reference sequence). Combining iRepertoire HTBI primers with Arm-PCR of CDR3 regions, the authors built TCR beta libraries. TCRdb fed the multiplex PCR reads into MiXCR, producing one record per CDR3 protein. The data contain some 470,000 distinct CDR3 sequences, about 22% of them singletons. Time point reported: persistent/refractory GD, antithyroid drugs over 5 years with positive TRAb. The TCR library was made from RNA that had been extracted from PBMCs in TRIzol.

The chain joins TRBV13 to TRBJ2-7, with 11 bases aligning to TRBD2. This specimen consisted of peripheral blood mononuclear cells (PBMCs), obtained when the disease was refractory, from a patient treated with antithyroid drugs. The receptor comes from a female donor with Graves disease. CDR3 sequence (DNA): TGTGCCAGCAGCTTCGGGACTAGCGGACTCCTCTCCTACGAGCAGTACTTC. Encoded protein: CASSFGTSGLLSYEQYF.